The 19 T cell receptor beta chains below were found in one sample sequenced in a study of blood T cell repertoires in COVID-19. This table comes from immunoSEQ multiplex PCR, and its TCRdb copy is limited to in-frame clones, with some not included. The sample lists roughly 95,000 clones; roughly 80% were seen once. The specimen was peripheral blood. Receptors were obtained from a human donor in a cohort sampled during active COVID-19.

The chain has TRBV2 and TRBJ2-7; TRBD2 aligns across 8 bases. Germline V gives CDR1 SNHLY, CDR2 FYNNEI. With 3 bases clipped from V and 3 bases from J, the junction kept 7 bases outside the gene matches. CDR3 length: 15 amino acids. In nucleotides, the CDR3 is TGTGCCAGCAGTGACACGGGAGGGCCAGGCTACGAGCAGTACTTC. Amino acids: CASSDTGGPGYEQYF. Based on the CDR3 plus reference TRBV2 and TRBJ2-7, the full variable domain is EPEVTQTPSHQVTQMGQEVILRCVPISNHLYFYWYRQILGQKVEFLVSFYNNEISEKSEIFDDQFSVERPDGSNFTLKIRSTKLEDSAMYFCASSDTGGPGYEQYFGPGTRLTVT.

The chain joins TRBV28 to TRBJ2-7, with D possibly matching TRBD2 (5 bases). From germline, CDR1 is MDHEN and CDR2 SYDVKM. The CDR3 contains 12 residues. V was shortened by 7 bases and J by 2 bases, with 9 bases between the two germline ends. CDR3 DNA: TGTGCCAGCAATGTGAGGGCCTACGAGCAGTACTTC. Translating it yields CASNVRAYEQYF.

This chain joins TRBV20-1 and TRBJ1-2; D unresolved. The germline V gene encodes CDR1 DFQATT and CDR2 SNEGSKA (reference sequence). The ends were cut back, 6 bases at V and 4 bases at J, with 6 bases in the middle. This CDR3 is 10 amino acids long. The CDR3 sequence is CSAFRYGYTF. DNA of the CDR3: TGCAGTGCCTTTCGCTATGGCTACACCTTC.

There are a few counts of this clone. The chain couples TRBV18 to TRBJ2-2; tentatively, D is TRBD1 (6 bases). CDR1 KGHSH and CDR2 LQKENI come from the germline V gene. The CDR3 sequence is 15 residues long. Deletions cut 1 base from V and 4 bases from J, with 10 bases between. The CDR3 loop is CASSPRGQVTGELFF. The CDR3 coding sequence is TGTGCCAGCTCACCACGGGGGCAAGTCACCGGGGAGCTGTTTTTT.

This clone was recorded a few times. This chain connects TRBV5-3 to TRBJ1-5; 9 bases are shared with TRBD1. TRBV5-3 is designated an ORF whose function remains uncertain. V lost 4 bases and J lost 4; bases outside the gene matches: 3. The CDR3 runs to 14 residues. The CDR3 nucleotides read TGTGCCAGAAGCCCTGGACAGGGGAATCAGCCCCAGCATTTT. Translation: CARSPGQGNQPQHF.

The V call is TRBV5-8, the J call TRBJ1-4; D gene unclear. This CDR3 is built from 17 residues. V lost 2 bases and J 0 bases, leaving 14 bases between the germline ends. Germline CDR1 SGHTS, CDR2 YDEGEE. The CDR3 loop is CASSLGTTIATNEKLFF. Written as DNA, the CDR3 is TGTGCCAGCAGCTTAGGCACCACTATCGCAACTAATGAAAAACTGTTTTTT. The entire variable domain, with the rest obtained from reference TRBV5-8 and TRBJ1-4, is as follows: EAGVTQSPTHLIKTRGQQATLRCSPISGHTSVYWYQQALGLGLQFLLWYDEGEERNRGNFPPRFSGRQFPNYSSELNVNALELEDSALYLCASSLGTTIATNEKLFFGSGTQLSVL.

The genes are TRBV18 and TRBJ1-6; D perhaps matches TRBD1 (6 bases). In germline, CDR1 is KGHSH, CDR2 LQKENI. The CDR3 sequence is 15 residues long. Trimming shortened V by 2 bases and J by 6 bases, and 11 bases separated the two germline ends. This CDR3 is CASSPAQGSNSPLHF. CDR3 bases: TGTGCCAGCTCACCAGCTCAGGGGTCTAATTCACCCCTCCACTTT.

The sample holds many counts of this clone. The gene calls are TRBV28 and TRBJ1-1; D unresolved. This CDR3 has 13 amino acids. Germline V gene sequence: CDR1 MDHEN, CDR2 SYDVKM. Trimming took off 8 bases at V and 3 bases at J, with 13 bases between the two ends. CDR3 bases: TGTGCCAGCGTTCCATACAGTTACACTGAAGCTTTCTTT. Amino acid sequence: CASVPYSYTEAFF.

This chain joins TRBV18 and TRBJ2-7; 7 positions agree with TRBD1. The V gene end was trimmed by 2 bases and the J gene end by 0 bases; junction bases not matched to a gene: 7. The CDR3 length is 16 residues. Germline loops: CDR1 KGHSH, CDR2 LQKENI. CDR3 loop: CASSPGQAVTSYEQYF. The DNA of the CDR3 is TGTGCCAGCTCACCAGGACAGGCTGTTACCTCCTACGAGCAGTACTTC.

This chain connects TRBV4-1 to TRBJ2-3; TRBD1 agrees at 8 bases. The CDR3 consists of 15 residues. Germline CDR1 is MGHRA and CDR2 is YSYEKL. Trimming cost V 4 bases and J 0 bases; bases outside gene matches: 3. CDR3 nucleotides: TGCGCCAGCAGCCCCCGGACAGGGAGCACAGATACGCAGTATTTT. Amino acid sequence: CASSPRTGSTDTQYF.

The chain carries TRBV28 and TRBJ2-7; 10 bases are a match to TRBD1. The germline V gene has CDR1 MDHEN and CDR2 SYDVKM. This CDR3 contains 16 residues. J gave up 0 bases and V 5 bases, and 7 bases lay outside the gene matches. The DNA for the CDR3 is TGTGCCAGCAGTCCACTCGGGACAGGGGACTCCTACGAGCAGTACTTC. Translation gives CASSPLGTGDSYEQYF.

J is TRBJ2-7 and V is TRBV24-1; 8 bases match TRBD1. The V segment lost 5 bases and the J segment 0 bases; nucleotides outside the gene matches: 8. The CDR3 runs to 16 residues. Germline V gene data show CDR1 as KGHDR and CDR2 as SFDVKD. In nucleotides, the CDR3 is TGTGCCACCAGTGGTCTCGGACAGGGAAACTCCTACGAGCAGTACTTC. Translating it yields CATSGLGQGNSYEQYF.

The chain employs TRBV6-1 and TRBJ1-3; 9 positions match TRBD1. Unmatched junction bases numbered 7, after V lost 0 bases and J lost 4 bases. This CDR3 region has 17 residues. Germline CDR1 reads MNHNS; CDR2 reads SASEGT. Here the CDR3 reads CASSEAPTGGRGNTIYF. Written as DNA, the CDR3 is TGTGCCAGCAGTGAAGCCCCGACAGGGGGAAGGGGAAACACCATATATTTT.

The chain joins TRBV10-3 to TRBJ2-1; a weak D match, TRBD2 (5 bases). The CDR3 extends over 14 amino acids. Germline CDR1 ENHRY, CDR2 SYGVKD. V dropped 2 bases and J dropped 5 bases, with 10 bases sitting between them. For the CDR3, the DNA is TGTGCCATCAGTGAGGGACTCGGGGACAATGAGCAGTTCTTC. Its translation: CAISEGLGDNEQFF.

V usage is TRBV4-1 and J usage is TRBJ1-4; D remains ambiguous. The CDR3 contains 17 residues. V was shortened by 3 bases and J by 0 bases, with 14 bases between the two germline ends. CDR1 is MGHRA, CDR2 YSYEKL, per germline. CDR3 DNA: TGCGCCAGCAGCCATTCCCCAGCCGGGACAACTAATGAAAAACTGTTTTTT. It encodes CASSHSPAGTTNEKLFF.

The V call is TRBV27, the J call TRBJ1-6; a possible D gene is TRBD1 (5 bases). The germline CDR1 and CDR2 sequences are MNHEY and SMNVEV (reference sequence). There are 15 residues in the CDR3. V lost 7 bases, J lost 4 bases, and 14 bases lay in between. CDR3: CASKPDRNYNSPLHF. The CDR3 region has the DNA TGTGCCAGCAAACCCGACAGAAATTATAATTCACCCCTCCACTTT.

This sequence joins TRBV6-5 and TRBJ2-3, with D uncertain. CDR3 length: 14 amino acids. Per the germline V gene, CDR1 is MNHEY and CDR2 is SVGAGI. The V and J ends lost 4 bases and 1 base respectively, with 9 bases between them. CDR3 loop: CASSSPYGTDTQYF. The DNA of the CDR3 is TGTGCCAGCAGTTCCCCCTACGGCACAGATACGCAGTATTTT.

V usage is TRBV6-5 and J usage is TRBJ1-2; D remains ambiguous. Trimming shortened V by 2 bases and J by 4 bases, and 11 bases separated the two germline ends. Looked up from germline, CDR1 is MNHEY and CDR2 is SVGAGI. The CDR3 is 14 amino acids. The DNA for the CDR3 is TGTGCCAGCAGTTACCTGGGCCAGGCCTATGGCTACACCTTC. Residues: CASSYLGQAYGYTF.

V and J are TRBV27 and TRBJ2-7, with TRBD2 as a possible D gene (5 bases). This CDR3 is built from 14 residues. The V and J ends lost 3 bases and 6 bases respectively, with 15 bases between them. From germline, CDR1 is MNHEY and CDR2 SMNVEV (reference sequence). CDR3 protein: CASSFSGLRLEQYF. Written as DNA, the CDR3 is TGTGCCAGCAGTTTTTCTGGACTTCGTCTCGAGCAGTACTTC.